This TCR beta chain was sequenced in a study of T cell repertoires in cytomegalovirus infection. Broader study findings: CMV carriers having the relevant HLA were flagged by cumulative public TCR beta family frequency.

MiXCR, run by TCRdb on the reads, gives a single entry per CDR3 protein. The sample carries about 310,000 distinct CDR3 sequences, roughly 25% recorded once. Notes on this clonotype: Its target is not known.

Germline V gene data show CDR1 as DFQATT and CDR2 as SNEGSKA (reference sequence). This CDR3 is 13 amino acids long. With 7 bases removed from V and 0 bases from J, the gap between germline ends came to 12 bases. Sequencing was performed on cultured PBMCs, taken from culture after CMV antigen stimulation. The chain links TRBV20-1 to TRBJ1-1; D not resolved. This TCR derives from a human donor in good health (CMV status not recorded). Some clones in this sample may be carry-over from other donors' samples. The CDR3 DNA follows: TGCAGTGACATGCAGCACATGAACACTGAAGCTTTCTTT. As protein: CSDMQHMNTEAFF.